The 11 T cell receptor beta chains below were found in one sample sequenced in a study of siplizumab effects on memory and regulatory T cells. Repertoires were generated with immunoSEQ multiplex PCR, while TCRdb's copy carries only in-frame clones and drops some. The sample holds 65,000 to 90,000 clones, 90% to 95% seen once. Input material: CD8+ T cells sorted from blood. These receptors originate from a human donor in good health.

The chain carries TRBV5-6 and TRBJ2-2; the match to TRBD2 covers 9 bases. With V trimmed by 6 bases and J by 2 bases, 11 bases remained unmatched. CDR3 size: 17 residues. CDR1 SGHDT and CDR2 YYEEEE come from the germline V gene. The chain's CDR3 is CASTADSSGVNTGELFF. The CDR3 nucleotides read TGTGCCAGCACCGCGGATTCTAGCGGGGTTAACACCGGGGAGCTGTTTTTT.

The V call is TRBV6-1, the J call TRBJ2-2; D unclear. This CDR3 region has 11 residues. The V gene's germline CDR1 is MNHNS and CDR2 SASEGT. Trimming took off 0 bases at V and 7 bases at J, with 0 bases between the two ends. CDR3 region: CASSEAGELFF. The CDR3 DNA follows: TGTGCCAGCAGTGAAGCCGGGGAGCTGTTTTTT.

This chain connects TRBV21-1 to TRBJ1-3. TRBV21-1 is a listed pseudogene. CDR3 length: 16 residues. CDR3 loop: CASSKVCQSPGNTIYF. The DNA of the CDR3 is TGTGCCAGCAGCAAAGTCTGTCAGAGCCCTGGAAACACCATATATTTT.

The genes are TRBV5-1 and TRBJ2-5, with D maybe TRBD2 (5 bases). Germline V CDR1 and CDR2: SGHRS, YFSETQ. The V and J ends lost 0 bases and 0 bases respectively, with 15 bases between them. The CDR3 totals 17 residues. DNA of the CDR3: TGCGCCAGCAGCTTGGATCCCAACGGGGTGTACCAAGAGACCCAGTACTTC. Translating it yields CASSLDPNGVYQETQYF.

The V call is TRBV5-6, the J call TRBJ2-7; D may be TRBD2 (5 bases). CDR1 and CDR2 from the germline V gene are SGHDT and YYEEEE. The CDR3 runs 16 residues. V lost 3 bases to trimming and J lost 0 bases, with 16 bases between them. The CDR3 protein is CASSSKDSPSSYEQYF. The CDR3 coding sequence is TGTGCCAGCAGCTCAAAGGACTCCCCAAGCTCCTACGAGCAGTACTTC.

The chain joins TRBV7-9 to TRBJ1-6; D is perhaps TRBD1 (5 bases). CDR1 and CDR2 (germline): SEHNR, FQNEAQ (reference sequence). With 5 bases removed from V and 10 bases from J, the gap between germline ends came to 12 bases. This CDR3 region has 13 residues. CDR3 in DNA: TGTGCCAGCAGCCCTCCCGGGGGGTCACCCCTCCACTTT. It specifies CASSPPGGSPLHF.

The chain couples TRBV27 to TRBJ2-7; tentatively, D is TRBD2 (5 bases). Looked up from germline, CDR1 is MNHEY and CDR2 is SMNVEV (reference sequence). The V and J ends lost 7 bases and 2 bases respectively, with 18 bases between them. The CDR3 totals 15 residues. CDR3 protein: CASTFGIGPPYEQYF. The CDR3 nucleotides are TGTGCCAGCACCTTCGGGATTGGCCCCCCCTACGAGCAGTACTTC.

The rearrangement links TRBV5-4 to TRBJ2-1, with TRBD2 matching 7 bases. Germline V gene data show CDR1 as SGHNT and CDR2 as YYREEE (reference sequence). After removal of 8 bases from V and 2 bases from J, the junction contained 10 bases not matched to a gene. This CDR3 region has 15 residues. The chain's CDR3 is CASFEWGGAYNEQFF. The CDR3 nucleotides read TGTGCCAGTTTTGAGTGGGGGGGAGCCTACAATGAGCAGTTCTTC.

The V and J genes are TRBV4-2 and TRBJ2-3; TRBD2 agrees at 9 bases. The CDR3 length is 17 residues. Per germline, CDR1 LGHNA and CDR2 YNFKEQ. The trim removed 1 base at V and 2 bases at J, leaving 7 bases unmatched. The CDR3 DNA reads TGTGCCAGCAGCCAAGGGGAGCGGGGGGACCTCACAGATACGCAGTATTTT. Translating gives CASSQGERGDLTDTQYF.

The chain recombines TRBV6-6 with TRBJ1-1; D is ambiguous. CDR1 and CDR2 from the germline V gene are MNHNY and SVGAGI (reference sequence). Trimming left V 2 bases short and J 9 bases short, with 7 bases between. The CDR3 runs 11 residues. CDR3 coding DNA: TGTGCCAGCAGTTACAATTCGAAAGCTTTCTTT. Translating it yields CASSYNSKAFF.

This sequence joins TRBV14 and TRBJ2-3; the D gene is possibly TRBD2 (6 bases). This CDR3 is built from 15 residues. Germline lookup yields CDR1 SGHDN and CDR2 FVKESK. Trimming shortened V by 4 bases and J by 4 bases, and 15 bases separated the two germline ends. CDR3: CASSPSGGAADTQYF. The CDR3 DNA reads as TGTGCCAGCAGCCCTTCCGGAGGGGCCGCAGATACGCAGTATTTT.